This T cell receptor (beta chain) came from a study of blood T cell repertoires in COVID-19. Method: immunoSEQ multiplex PCR; TCRdb's copy keeps in-frame clones and lacks some. The data contain fewer than 350,000 clones, around 85% of them singletons. Sequencing input: peripheral blood. This receptor was obtained from a woman aged 25 to 39 who had recovered from COVID-19.

As DNA, the CDR3 is TGCGCCAGCAGCTTGTGGACACACACTGAAGCTTTCTTT. Translated: CASSLWTHTEAFF. This chain connects TRBV5-1 to TRBJ1-1; perhaps TRBD1 as D (5 bases). The germline V gene encodes CDR1 SGHRS and CDR2 YFSETQ. This CDR3 is 13 amino acids long. Trimming stripped 1 base from V and 3 bases from J, with 7 bases between. The whole variable domain, filled in from reference TRBV5-1 and TRBJ1-1, reads KAGVTQTPRYLIKTRGQQVTLSCSPISGHRSVSWYQQTPGQGLQFLFEYFSETQRNKGNFPGRFSGRQFSNSRSEMNVSTLELGDSALYLCASSLWTHTEAFFGQGTRLTVV.